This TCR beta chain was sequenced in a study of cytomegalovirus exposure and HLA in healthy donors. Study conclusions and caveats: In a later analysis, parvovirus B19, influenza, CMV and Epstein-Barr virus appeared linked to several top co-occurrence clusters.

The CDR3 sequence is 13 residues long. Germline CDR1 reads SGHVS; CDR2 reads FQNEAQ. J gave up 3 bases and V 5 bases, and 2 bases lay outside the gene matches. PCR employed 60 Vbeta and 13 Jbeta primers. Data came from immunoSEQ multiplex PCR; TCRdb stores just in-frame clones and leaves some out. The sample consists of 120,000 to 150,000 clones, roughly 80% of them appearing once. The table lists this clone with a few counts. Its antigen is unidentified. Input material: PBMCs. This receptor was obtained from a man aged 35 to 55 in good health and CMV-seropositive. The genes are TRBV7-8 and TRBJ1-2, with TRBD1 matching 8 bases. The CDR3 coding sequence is TGTGCCAGCAGCGGGGACAGGCACTATGGCTACACCTTC. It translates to CASSGDRHYGYTF.